This is a list of T cell receptor beta chains from one sample in a study of CD8 T cells in Susac syndrome. Each CDR3 protein is one row after TCRdb ran MiXCR on the immunoSEQ multiplex PCR reads. The sample carries 20,000 to 25,000 distinct CDR3 sequences, about 92% recorded once. Material for sequencing was CD8+ T cells from PBMCs. The receptors here all came from a human donor in good health. CDR3s include the opening cysteine and the closing phenylalanine or tryptophan. A D gene is named only where the DNA matches it firmly. The size of a clone is reported for some rows only, either as once, few or many, or as a class for expanded clones.

v_call	clone_size	d_call	j_call	cdr3_aa	cdr3_nt
TRBV27	-	TRBD1	TRBJ2-7	CASSLSGGTGTYEQYF	TGTGCCAGCAGTTTATCGGGGGGGACAGGGACCTACGAGCAGTACTTC
TRBV10-1	-	TRBD1	TRBJ1-1	CASSGGTVSEAFF	TGCGCCAGCAGTGGGGGGACAGTGAGTGAAGCTTTCTTT
TRBV4-3	-	TRBD1	TRBJ1-6	CASSQDRGRSSPLHF	TGCGCCAGCAGCCAAGACAGGGGGAGATCTTCACCCCTCCACTTT
TRBV20-1	-	TRBD2	TRBJ2-1	CSPRGDRRGGEQFF	TGCAGCCCTCGGGGGGATAGGAGGGGTGGTGAGCAGTTCTTC
TRBV4-1	-	-	TRBJ1-2	CASSFRDSYGYTF	TGCGCCAGCAGCTTCCGGGACTCTTATGGCTACACCTTC
TRBV12-3/TRBV12-4	-	-	TRBJ1-1	CASSLVNTEAFF	TGTGCCAGCAGTTTGGTGAACACTGAAGCTTTCTTT
TRBV10-3	-	-	TRBJ1-2	CAISESEVQGRLDGYTF	TGTGCCATCAGTGAGTCGGAGGTCCAGGGGCGATTGGATGGCTACACCTTC
TRBV20-1	few	-	TRBJ2-7	CSARDKTQRSYEQYF	TGCAGTGCTAGGGATAAGACCCAGCGGTCCTACGAGCAGTACTTC
TRBV13	-	-	TRBJ1-2	CASSLEGEANYGYTF	TGTGCCAGCAGCTTAGAAGGGGAAGCTAACTATGGCTACACCTTC
TRBV6-5	once	TRBD1	TRBJ2-7	CASRTGTGSLREQYF	TGTGCCAGCAGGACTGGGACAGGGTCTCTCCGCGAGCAGTACTTC
TRBV11-1	-	TRBD1	TRBJ2-3	CASSSGQGAIRAQYF	TGTGCCAGCAGCTCGGGACAGGGGGCGATCAGGGCGCAGTATTTT
TRBV6-2/TRBV6-3	-	-	TRBJ1-1	CASSYPIRLTENTEAFF	TGTGCCAGCAGTTACCCCATCCGACTGACAGAGAACACTGAAGCTTTCTTT
TRBV19	-	-	TRBJ1-2	CASSMTANYGYTF	TGTGCCAGTAGTATGACAGCTAACTATGGCTACACCTTC
TRBV7-2	-	-	TRBJ1-1	CASSLGEGGGGTEAFF	TGTGCCAGCAGCTTGGGGGAAGGGGGAGGGGGCACTGAAGCTTTCTTT
TRBV4-3	-	-	TRBJ1-4	CASSQGTGIGEKLFF	TGCGCCAGCAGCCAAGGTACAGGGATTGGCGAAAAACTGTTTTTT
TRBV3-1	-	-	TRBJ2-3	CASSPPSTDTQYF	TGTGCCAGCAGCCCCCCTAGCACAGATACGCAGTATTTT
TRBV5-1	-	TRBD2	TRBJ2-5	CASSLGNGLAVRETQYF	TGCGCCAGCAGCCTGGGGAATGGACTAGCGGTGCGAGAGACCCAGTACTTC
TRBV13	-	-	TRBJ1-1	CASSYLGAGRNTEAFF	TGTGCCAGCAGCTATTTGGGGGCAGGGAGGAACACTGAAGCTTTCTTT
TRBV29-1	once	TRBD1	TRBJ2-1	CSVGQDYNEQFF	TGCAGCGTGGGACAGGACTACAATGAGCAGTTCTTC
TRBV2	-	-	TRBJ2-7	CASRGSYYEQYF	TGTGCCAGCAGGGGGTCTTACTACGAGCAGTACTTC
TRBV6-6	-	-	TRBJ1-1	CASSWWRNTEAFF	TGTGCCAGCAGTTGGTGGAGGAACACTGAAGCTTTCTTT
TRBV5-4	-	-	TRBJ2-7	CASSSGWGSYEQYF	TGTGCCAGCAGCTCCGGGTGGGGATCCTACGAGCAGTACTTC
TRBV7-2	-	TRBD1	TRBJ1-1	CASSLRTGTGDTEAFF	TGTGCCAGCAGCTTAAGGACCGGGACAGGAGACACTGAAGCTTTCTTT
TRBV5-4	-	TRBD1	TRBJ1-4	CASSPTGGDRKKLFF	TGTGCCAGCAGTCCTACAGGGGGCGATAGAAAAAAACTGTTTTTT
TRBV12-3/TRBV12-4	-	-	TRBJ2-6	CASSFGQDPGANVLTF	TGTGCCAGCAGTTTTGGCCAAGACCCTGGGGCCAACGTCCTGACTTTC
TRBV12-3/TRBV12-4	-	-	TRBJ2-1	CASTWGASYNEQFF	TGTGCCAGCACCTGGGGGGCCTCCTACAATGAGCAGTTCTTC
TRBV9	-	-	TRBJ2-1	CASSAGHSPLSYNEQFF	TGTGCCAGCAGCGCCGGACATAGTCCCCTCTCCTACAATGAGCAGTTCTTC
TRBV12-3/TRBV12-4	-	-	TRBJ2-7	CASSLGGRANEQYF	TGTGCCAGCAGTTTAGGAGGGCGGGCGAACGAGCAGTACTTC
TRBV13	-	-	TRBJ1-1	CASSLGGRDVAFF	TGTGCCAGCAGCCTGGGAGGGCGGGATGTGGCTTTCTTT
TRBV2	-	-	TRBJ2-1	CASSGVEQFF	TGTGCCAGCAGTGGGGTTGAGCAGTTCTTC